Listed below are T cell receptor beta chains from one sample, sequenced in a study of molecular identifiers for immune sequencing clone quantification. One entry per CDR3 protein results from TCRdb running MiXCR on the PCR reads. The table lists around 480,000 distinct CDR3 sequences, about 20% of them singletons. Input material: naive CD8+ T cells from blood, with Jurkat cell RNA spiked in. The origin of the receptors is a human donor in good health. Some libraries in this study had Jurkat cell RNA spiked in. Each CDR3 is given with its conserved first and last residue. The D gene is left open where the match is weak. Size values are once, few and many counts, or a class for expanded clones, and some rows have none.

CDR3 protein: CASSLVQGPSYNEQFF
CDR3 DNA: TGTGCCAGCAGCTTAGTTCAGGGGCCCTCCTACAATGAGCAGTTCTTC
CDR3 length: 16
clone size: -
D gene: -
J gene: TRBJ2-1
V gene: TRBV7-9

CDR3 protein: CASSVLSGELFF
CDR3 DNA: TGTGCCAGCAGCGTACTCTCCGGGGAGCTGTTTTTT
CDR3 length: 12
clone size: few
D gene: -
J gene: TRBJ2-2
V gene: TRBV9

CDR3 protein: CASSTLLTGVTGELFF
CDR3 DNA: TGTGCCAGCAGCACCCTCCTGACAGGGGTCACCGGGGAGCTGTTTTTT
CDR3 length: 16
clone size: many
D gene: TRBD1
J gene: TRBJ2-2
V gene: TRBV28

CDR3 protein: CASSLGLGWWEKLFF
CDR3 DNA: TGTGCCAGCAGCTTAGGTTTGGGTTGGTGGGAGAAACTGTTTTTT
CDR3 length: 15
clone size: -
D gene: -
J gene: TRBJ1-4
V gene: TRBV7-2

CDR3 protein: CASSSGRDSFNYGYTF
CDR3 DNA: TGTGCCAGCAGTTCAGGCAGGGACAGCTTTAACTATGGCTACACCTTC
CDR3 length: 16
clone size: many
D gene: TRBD1
J gene: TRBJ1-2
V gene: TRBV27

CDR3 protein: CAWSDLSNTEAFF
CDR3 DNA: TGTGCCTGGAGTGATCTTTCGAACACTGAAGCTTTCTTT
CDR3 length: 13
clone size: -
D gene: -
J gene: TRBJ1-1
V gene: TRBV30

CDR3 protein: CASSLVTGGDEQYF
CDR3 DNA: TGTGCCAGCAGCTTGGTTACGGGGGGGGACGAGCAGTACTTC
CDR3 length: 14
clone size: -
D gene: TRBD2
J gene: TRBJ2-7
V gene: TRBV5-5

CDR3 protein: CASSPSTRFVSYEQYF
CDR3 DNA: TGTGCCAGCAGTCCGAGTACTAGATTCGTCTCCTACGAGCAGTACTTC
CDR3 length: 16
clone size: many
D gene: -
J gene: TRBJ2-7
V gene: TRBV28

CDR3 protein: CASSLFQGKNQPQHF
CDR3 DNA: TGTGCCAGCAGCTTATTTCAGGGGAAGAATCAGCCCCAGCATTTT
CDR3 length: 15
clone size: few
D gene: -
J gene: TRBJ1-5
V gene: TRBV11-3

CDR3 protein: CASSYSLASEAFF
CDR3 DNA: TGTGCCAGCAGTTACTCCCTAGCGTCTGAAGCTTTCTTT
CDR3 length: 13
clone size: many
D gene: -
J gene: TRBJ1-1
V gene: TRBV6-2/TRBV6-3

CDR3 protein: CASSLGSWGQGLNTEAFF
CDR3 DNA: TGTGCCAGCAGCTTAGGTTCTTGGGGACAGGGTTTGAACACTGAAGCTTTCTTT
CDR3 length: 18
clone size: -
D gene: TRBD1
J gene: TRBJ1-1
V gene: TRBV11-2

CDR3 protein: CASSFSSAAYEQYF
CDR3 DNA: TGCGCCAGCAGCTTTTCTAGCGCTGCCTACGAGCAGTACTTC
CDR3 length: 14
clone size: many
D gene: -
J gene: TRBJ2-7
V gene: TRBV5-1

CDR3 protein: CASSLLGAGRTDTQYF
CDR3 DNA: TGTGCCAGCAGCTTATTGGGGGCAGGGCGCACAGATACGCAGTATTTT
CDR3 length: 16
clone size: many
D gene: -
J gene: TRBJ2-3
V gene: TRBV7-9

CDR3 protein: CAGSRGTVEAFF
CDR3 DNA: TGTGCCGGCAGCAGAGGGACAGTTGAAGCTTTCTTT
CDR3 length: 12
clone size: few
D gene: TRBD1
J gene: TRBJ1-1
V gene: TRBV7-9

CDR3 protein: CSAGVGGEKLFF
CDR3 DNA: TGCAGTGCTGGGGTAGGGGGGGAAAAACTGTTTTTT
CDR3 length: 12
clone size: -
D gene: -
J gene: TRBJ1-4
V gene: TRBV20-1

CDR3 protein: CASSDRPGPGETQYF
CDR3 DNA: TGCGCCAGCAGTGATAGGCCAGGCCCAGGAGAGACCCAGTACTTC
CDR3 length: 15
clone size: many
D gene: -
J gene: TRBJ2-5
V gene: TRBV10-2

CDR3 protein: CASSLFPGLAKADTQYF
CDR3 DNA: TGTGCCAGCAGTTTATTCCCGGGACTAGCGAAAGCAGATACGCAGTATTTT
CDR3 length: 17
clone size: many
D gene: TRBD2
J gene: TRBJ2-3
V gene: TRBV28

CDR3 protein: CAISESAQTSYTEAFF
CDR3 DNA: TGTGCCATCAGTGAGTCGGCTCAAACTTCCTACACTGAAGCTTTCTTT
CDR3 length: 16
clone size: -
D gene: -
J gene: TRBJ1-1
V gene: TRBV10-3

CDR3 protein: CSVEEDGELFF
CDR3 DNA: TGCAGCGTTGAGGAGGACGGGGAGCTGTTTTTT
CDR3 length: 11
clone size: few
D gene: -
J gene: TRBJ2-2
V gene: TRBV29-1

CDR3 protein: CATGVETSGHNEQFF
CDR3 DNA: TGTGCCACAGGGGTTGAAACTAGCGGCCACAATGAGCAGTTCTTC
CDR3 length: 15
clone size: -
D gene: TRBD2
J gene: TRBJ2-1
V gene: TRBV15

CDR3 protein: CASSFMVGNSETQYF
CDR3 DNA: TGTGCCAGCAGCTTTATGGTGGGGAATTCGGAGACCCAGTACTTC
CDR3 length: 15
clone size: few
D gene: -
J gene: TRBJ2-5
V gene: TRBV7-9

CDR3 protein: CATSDAVGETQYF
CDR3 DNA: TGTGCCACCAGTGACGCCGTGGGAGAGACCCAGTACTTC
CDR3 length: 13
clone size: many
D gene: -
J gene: TRBJ2-5
V gene: TRBV24-1

CDR3 protein: CASSEASGNTIYF
CDR3 DNA: TGTGCCAGCAGTGAGGCTTCTGGAAACACCATATATTTT
CDR3 length: 13
clone size: few
D gene: -
J gene: TRBJ1-3
V gene: TRBV27

CDR3 protein: CASSPQRMTGGELFF
CDR3 DNA: TGTGCCAGCAGTCCTCAACGGATGACGGGCGGGGAGCTGTTTTTT
CDR3 length: 15
clone size: many
D gene: -
J gene: TRBJ2-2
V gene: TRBV6-1

CDR3 protein: CASSQDLGLDEPQHF
CDR3 DNA: TGCGCCAGCAGCCAAGATTTAGGTTTGGATGAGCCCCAGCATTTT
CDR3 length: 15
clone size: -
D gene: -
J gene: TRBJ1-5
V gene: TRBV4-3

CDR3 protein: CASSPRGQPNTEAFF
CDR3 DNA: TGTGCCAGCTCACCAAGGGGACAGCCGAACACTGAAGCTTTCTTT
CDR3 length: 15
clone size: many
D gene: TRBD1
J gene: TRBJ1-1
V gene: TRBV18

CDR3 protein: CASSERTASYEQYF
CDR3 DNA: TGTGCCAGCAGTGAACGTACAGCCTCCTACGAGCAGTACTTC
CDR3 length: 14
clone size: many
D gene: -
J gene: TRBJ2-7
V gene: TRBV2

CDR3 protein: CASSYSFTDRPYGYTF
CDR3 DNA: TGTGCCAGCAGTTACTCATTCACTGACAGACCCTATGGCTACACCTTC
CDR3 length: 16
clone size: few
D gene: -
J gene: TRBJ1-2
V gene: TRBV6-5

CDR3 protein: CASSVPGGPVFRTGELFF
CDR3 DNA: TGTGCCAGCAGCGTCCCGGGGGGGCCTGTTTTTCGCACCGGGGAGCTGTTTTTT
CDR3 length: 18
clone size: few
D gene: TRBD2
J gene: TRBJ2-2
V gene: TRBV12-3/TRBV12-4

CDR3 protein: CASSLEVRPSGSGDTQYF
CDR3 DNA: TGTGCCAGCAGCTTGGAAGTTCGTCCTAGCGGGAGTGGGGATACGCAGTATTTT
CDR3 length: 18
clone size: few
D gene: TRBD2
J gene: TRBJ2-3
V gene: TRBV5-6

CDR3 protein: CASSLGDGGPIYEQYF
CDR3 DNA: TGTGCCAGCAGCTTAGGGGACGGGGGCCCAATCTACGAGCAGTACTTC
CDR3 length: 16
clone size: few
D gene: -
J gene: TRBJ2-7
V gene: TRBV7-9

CDR3 protein: CASSPRLAGQETQYF
CDR3 DNA: TGCGCCAGCAGCCCCCGACTAGCGGGGCAAGAGACCCAGTACTTC
CDR3 length: 15
clone size: many
D gene: TRBD2
J gene: TRBJ2-5
V gene: TRBV5-1

CDR3 protein: CASSAGLPRGYGYTF
CDR3 DNA: TGTGCCAGCAGCGCGGGACTCCCGAGGGGCTATGGCTACACCTTC
CDR3 length: 15
clone size: -
D gene: -
J gene: TRBJ1-2
V gene: TRBV9

CDR3 protein: CAWSVDEQYF
CDR3 DNA: TGTGCCTGGTCCGTAGACGAGCAGTACTTC
CDR3 length: 10
clone size: few
D gene: -
J gene: TRBJ2-7
V gene: TRBV30

CDR3 protein: CASRGRSRGEQYF
CDR3 DNA: TGCGCCAGCAGGGGACGGAGTCGCGGCGAGCAGTACTTC
CDR3 length: 13
clone size: -
D gene: -
J gene: TRBJ2-7
V gene: TRBV4-1

CDR3 protein: CAWERGLNEQFF
CDR3 DNA: TGTGCCTGGGAGCGGGGGCTTAATGAGCAGTTCTTC
CDR3 length: 12
clone size: few
D gene: TRBD2
J gene: TRBJ2-1
V gene: TRBV30

CDR3 protein: CASSPTGMGSPLHF
CDR3 DNA: TGCGCCAGCAGCCCGACAGGGATGGGGTCACCCCTCCACTTT
CDR3 length: 14
clone size: few
D gene: TRBD1
J gene: TRBJ1-6
V gene: TRBV5-1

CDR3 protein: CAASRGVQPQHF
CDR3 DNA: TGTGCCGCTTCGCGGGGGGTTCAGCCCCAGCATTTT
CDR3 length: 12
clone size: -
D gene: -
J gene: TRBJ1-5
V gene: TRBV19

CDR3 protein: CASSYSRTASATNEKLFF
CDR3 DNA: TGTGCCAGCAGTTACTCCCGCACAGCCAGCGCAACTAATGAAAAACTGTTTTTT
CDR3 length: 18
clone size: many
D gene: -
J gene: TRBJ1-4
V gene: TRBV6-5

CDR3 protein: CASSLVGGPSTDTQYF
CDR3 DNA: TGTGCCAGCAGCTTAGTGGGGGGCCCCAGCACAGATACGCAGTATTTT
CDR3 length: 16
clone size: many
D gene: -
J gene: TRBJ2-3
V gene: TRBV7-9

CDR3 protein: CASSLINQPQHF
CDR3 DNA: TGTGCCAGCAGTTTAATCAATCAGCCCCAGCATTTT
CDR3 length: 12
clone size: -
D gene: -
J gene: TRBJ1-5
V gene: TRBV27

CDR3 protein: CASSYSLGLGPLDEQYF
CDR3 DNA: TGTGCCAGCAGTTACTCTCTAGGACTAGGCCCATTGGACGAGCAGTACTTC
CDR3 length: 17
clone size: -
D gene: TRBD2
J gene: TRBJ2-7
V gene: TRBV6-6

CDR3 protein: CASSLGASQETQYF
CDR3 DNA: TGTGCCAGCAGCTTGGGGGCCTCCCAAGAGACCCAGTACTTC
CDR3 length: 14
clone size: few
D gene: -
J gene: TRBJ2-5
V gene: TRBV11-2

CDR3 protein: CASSFSGLGELFF
CDR3 DNA: TGTGCCAGCAGTTTCTCAGGGCTCGGGGAGCTGTTTTTT
CDR3 length: 13
clone size: -
D gene: -
J gene: TRBJ2-2
V gene: TRBV12-3/TRBV12-4

CDR3 protein: CSVEDQGSRGSETQYF
CDR3 DNA: TGCAGCGTTGAAGATCAGGGGAGTCGGGGGTCAGAGACCCAGTACTTC
CDR3 length: 16
clone size: many
D gene: -
J gene: TRBJ2-5
V gene: TRBV29-1

CDR3 protein: CASSLAWTNEKLFF
CDR3 DNA: TGTGCCAGCAGTTTAGCGTGGACTAATGAAAAACTGTTTTTT
CDR3 length: 14
clone size: many
D gene: -
J gene: TRBJ1-4
V gene: TRBV27

CDR3 protein: CASSRGLAGIYEQYF
CDR3 DNA: TGTGCCAGCAGTAGGGGACTAGCGGGAATCTACGAGCAGTACTTC
CDR3 length: 15
clone size: few
D gene: TRBD2
J gene: TRBJ2-7
V gene: TRBV27

CDR3 protein: CASSHRVNEQFF
CDR3 DNA: TGTGCCAGCAGCCACAGGGTCAATGAGCAGTTCTTC
CDR3 length: 12
clone size: few
D gene: -
J gene: TRBJ2-1
V gene: TRBV3-2

CDR3 protein: CASSATGGGANVLTF
CDR3 DNA: TGTGCCAGCAGTGCGACGGGGGGTGGGGCCAACGTCCTGACTTTC
CDR3 length: 15
clone size: few
D gene: TRBD2
J gene: TRBJ2-6
V gene: TRBV6-5

CDR3 protein: CASSVAPGREDLRSGANVLTF
CDR3 DNA: TGTGCCAGCAGCGTAGCCCCAGGGCGTGAGGACCTACGCTCTGGGGCCAACGTCCTGACTTTC
CDR3 length: 21
clone size: few
D gene: -
J gene: TRBJ2-6
V gene: TRBV9

CDR3 protein: CSAMPPLEFQYF
CDR3 DNA: TGCAGTGCTATGCCTCCACTAGAGTTCCAGTACTTC
CDR3 length: 12
clone size: few
D gene: -
J gene: TRBJ2-5
V gene: TRBV20-1

CDR3 protein: CATSEDSSSTDTQYF
CDR3 DNA: TGTGCCACCAGCGAGGACAGCTCTAGCACAGATACGCAGTATTTT
CDR3 length: 15
clone size: -
D gene: -
J gene: TRBJ2-3
V gene: TRBV24-1

CDR3 protein: CASSPEGQDNEKLFF
CDR3 DNA: TGTGCCAGCAGCCCCGAGGGACAGGATAATGAAAAACTGTTTTTT
CDR3 length: 15
clone size: -
D gene: TRBD1
J gene: TRBJ1-4
V gene: TRBV7-9

CDR3 protein: CSAAGSSTDTQYF
CDR3 DNA: TGCAGCGCCGCAGGTTCTAGCACAGATACGCAGTATTTT
CDR3 length: 13
clone size: many
D gene: -
J gene: TRBJ2-3
V gene: TRBV29-1

CDR3 protein: CASSLPGQRYEQYF
CDR3 DNA: TGTGCCAGCAGCTTACCGGGACAGAGATACGAGCAGTACTTC
CDR3 length: 14
clone size: -
D gene: TRBD1
J gene: TRBJ2-7
V gene: TRBV7-2

CDR3 protein: CSAYSDRNTEAFF
CDR3 DNA: TGCAGCGCATATTCGGACAGGAACACTGAAGCTTTCTTT
CDR3 length: 13
clone size: many
D gene: -
J gene: TRBJ1-1
V gene: TRBV29-1

CDR3 protein: CASSPTSGGALVTDTQYF
CDR3 DNA: TGTGCCAGCAGCCCTACTAGCGGGGGGGCCCTAGTCACAGATACGCAGTATTTT
CDR3 length: 18
clone size: -
D gene: TRBD2
J gene: TRBJ2-3
V gene: TRBV12-3/TRBV12-4

CDR3 protein: CASSLALGGQGAIETQYF
CDR3 DNA: TGTGCCAGCAGCTTGGCCCTTGGGGGACAGGGGGCGATAGAGACCCAGTACTTC
CDR3 length: 18
clone size: -
D gene: TRBD1
J gene: TRBJ2-5
V gene: TRBV5-3

CDR3 protein: CASSLAPNEQYF
CDR3 DNA: TGCGCCAGCAGCTTGGCCCCCAACGAGCAGTACTTC
CDR3 length: 12
clone size: many
D gene: -
J gene: TRBJ2-7
V gene: TRBV5-1